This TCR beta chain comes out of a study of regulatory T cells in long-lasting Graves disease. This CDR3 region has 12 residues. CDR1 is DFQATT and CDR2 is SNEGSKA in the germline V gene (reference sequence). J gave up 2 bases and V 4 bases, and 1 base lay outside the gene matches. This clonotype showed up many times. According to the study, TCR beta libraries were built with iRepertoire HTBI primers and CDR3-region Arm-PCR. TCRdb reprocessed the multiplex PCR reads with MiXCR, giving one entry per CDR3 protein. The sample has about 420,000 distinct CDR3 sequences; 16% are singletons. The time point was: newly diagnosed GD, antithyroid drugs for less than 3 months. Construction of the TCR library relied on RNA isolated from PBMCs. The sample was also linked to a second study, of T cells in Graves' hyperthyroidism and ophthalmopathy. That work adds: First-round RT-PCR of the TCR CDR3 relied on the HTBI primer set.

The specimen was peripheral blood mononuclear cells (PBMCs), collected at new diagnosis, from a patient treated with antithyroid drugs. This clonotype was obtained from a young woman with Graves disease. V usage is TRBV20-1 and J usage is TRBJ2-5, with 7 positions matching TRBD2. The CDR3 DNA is TGCAGTGCTACGGGACTACAAGAGACCCAGTACTTC. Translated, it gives CSATGLQETQYF.